This T cell receptor (beta chain) was profiled in a study of blood T cell repertoires in COVID-19. Study summary: Whether acute or convalescent, the COVID-19 samples came from the United States, Italy and Spain.

Clinical history as reported by participants underpinned cohort assignment. TCRdb keeps only in-frame clones here, not all; method: immunoSEQ multiplex PCR. The sample shows hundreds of thousands of clones, 70% to 90% of them seen only once. The germline gives CDR1 LNHNV, CDR2 YYDKDF (reference sequence). The CDR3 sequence is 16 residues long. Trimming took 3 bases from V and 2 from J, leaving 16 bases between them. This clonotype was obtained from an older woman in a cohort exposed to, infected with or recovered from COVID-19 (not recorded which). V usage is TRBV15 and J usage is TRBJ2-5, with D possibly matching TRBD1 (5 bases). Source material: PBMCs or T cells enriched from blood (not recorded which). CDR3 region: CATSRFRWGLQETQYF. CDR3 nucleotides: TGTGCCACCAGCAGGTTTCGGTGGGGCCTACAAGAGACCCAGTACTTC.